This TCR beta chain comes out of a study of blood T cell repertoires in COVID-19. Turning to the study itself: The United States, Italy and Spain were the sources of the acute and convalescent COVID-19 samples. Sample material is recorded as cDNA or gDNA derived from T cells, B-cell-depleted T cells, or PBMCs.

The protocol was immunoSEQ multiplex PCR, while the TCRdb copy is restricted to in-frame clones and leaves out a portion. Of about 200,000 clones in the sample, roughly 79% were seen once. Germline V gives CDR1 MNHNY, CDR2 SVGAGI (reference sequence). CDR3 length equals 16 residues. Germline trimming cut 0 bases from V and 2 bases from J; bases unmatched to any gene: 4. Sequenced: peripheral blood. This TCR was sampled from a human donor with acute or convalescent COVID-19. The donor label of this sample is uncertain. The J gene is TRBJ2-5, the V gene TRBV6-6, with 9 bases aligning to TRBD2. Here the CDR3 reads CASSYSMAGGQETQYF. Written as DNA, the CDR3 is TGTGCCAGCAGTTACTCGATGGCGGGAGGGCAAGAGACCCAGTACTTC.